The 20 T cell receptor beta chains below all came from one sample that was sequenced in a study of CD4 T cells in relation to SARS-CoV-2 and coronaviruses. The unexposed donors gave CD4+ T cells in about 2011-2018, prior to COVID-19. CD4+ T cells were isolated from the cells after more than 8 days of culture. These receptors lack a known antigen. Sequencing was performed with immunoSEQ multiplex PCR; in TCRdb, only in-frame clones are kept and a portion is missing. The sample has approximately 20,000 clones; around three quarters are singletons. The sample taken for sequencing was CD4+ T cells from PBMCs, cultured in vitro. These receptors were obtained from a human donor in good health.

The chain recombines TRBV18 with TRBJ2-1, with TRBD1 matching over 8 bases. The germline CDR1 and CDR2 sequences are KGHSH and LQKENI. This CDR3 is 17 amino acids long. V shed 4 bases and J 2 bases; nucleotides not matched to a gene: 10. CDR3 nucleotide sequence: TGTGCCAGCTCACAAGGGACAGGTCTGCTAACCTACAATGAGCAGTTCTTC. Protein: CASSQGTGLLTYNEQFF.

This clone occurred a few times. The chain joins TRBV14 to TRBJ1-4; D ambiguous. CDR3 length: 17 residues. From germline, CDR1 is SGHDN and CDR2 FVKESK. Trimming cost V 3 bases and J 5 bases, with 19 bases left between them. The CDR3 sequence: CASSHEVRTAGNEKLFF. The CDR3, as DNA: TGTGCCAGCAGCCACGAAGTACGGACCGCTGGAAATGAAAAACTGTTTTTT. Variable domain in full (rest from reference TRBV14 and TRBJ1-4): EAGVTQFPSHSVIEKGQTVTLRCDPISGHDNLYWYRRVMGKEIKFLLHFVKESKQDESGMPNNRFLAERTGGTYSTLKVQPAELEDSGVYFCASSHEVRTAGNEKLFFGSGTQLSVL.

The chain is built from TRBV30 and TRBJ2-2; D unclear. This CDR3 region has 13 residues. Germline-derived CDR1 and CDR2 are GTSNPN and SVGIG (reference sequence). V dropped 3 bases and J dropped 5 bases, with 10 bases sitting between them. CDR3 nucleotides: TGTGCCTGGAGCCCGGGTAGTACCGGGGAGCTGTTTTTT. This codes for CAWSPGSTGELFF.

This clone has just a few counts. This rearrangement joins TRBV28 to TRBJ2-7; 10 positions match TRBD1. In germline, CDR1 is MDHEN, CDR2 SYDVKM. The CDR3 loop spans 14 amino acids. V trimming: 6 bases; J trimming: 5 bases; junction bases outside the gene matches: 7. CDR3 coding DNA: TGTGCCAGCAGCACCGGGACAGGGGTCCACGAGCAGTACTTC. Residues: CASSTGTGVHEQYF.

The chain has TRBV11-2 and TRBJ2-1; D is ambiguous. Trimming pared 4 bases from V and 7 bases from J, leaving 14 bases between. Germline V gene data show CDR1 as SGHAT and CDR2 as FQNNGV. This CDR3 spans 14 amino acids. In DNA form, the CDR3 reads TGTGCCAGCAGCTCTCTCCGGGCTTTAAATGAGCAGTTCTTC. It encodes CASSSLRALNEQFF.

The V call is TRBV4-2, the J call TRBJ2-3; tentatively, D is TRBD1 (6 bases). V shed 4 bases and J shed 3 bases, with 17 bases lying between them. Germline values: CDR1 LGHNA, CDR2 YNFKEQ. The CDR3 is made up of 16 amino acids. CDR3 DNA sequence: TGTGCCAGCAGCCTCGCAACCTCGACAGGTACAGATACGCAGTATTTT. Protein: CASSLATSTGTDTQYF.

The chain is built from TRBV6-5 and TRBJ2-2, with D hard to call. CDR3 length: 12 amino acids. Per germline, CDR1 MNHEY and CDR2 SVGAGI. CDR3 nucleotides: TGTGGCTCCGAATCGAACACCGGGGAGCTGTTTTTT. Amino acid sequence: CGSESNTGELFF.

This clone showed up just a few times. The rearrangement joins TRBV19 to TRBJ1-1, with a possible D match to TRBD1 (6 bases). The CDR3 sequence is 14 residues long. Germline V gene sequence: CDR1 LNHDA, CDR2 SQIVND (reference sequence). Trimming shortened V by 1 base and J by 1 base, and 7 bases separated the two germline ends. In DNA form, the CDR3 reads TGTGCCAGTAGTATAGCCAGGGGGAACACTGAAGCTTTCTTT. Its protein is CASSIARGNTEAFF.

CDR3 bases: TGTGCCAGCAGCTCGACTAGCGGGAGAGCAGATACGCAGTATTTT. Residues: CASSSTSGRADTQYF. The J gene is TRBJ2-3, the V gene TRBV11-2, with 12 positions matching TRBD2. Germline values: CDR1 SGHAT, CDR2 FQNNGV. This CDR3 spans 15 amino acids. With V trimmed by 4 bases and J by 4 bases, 3 bases remained unmatched. Based on the CDR3 plus reference TRBV11-2 and TRBJ2-3, the full variable domain is EAGVAQSPRYKIIEKRQSVAFWCNPISGHATLYWYQQILGQGPKLLIQFQNNGVVDDSQLPKDRFSAERLKGVDSTLKIQPAKLEDSAVYLCASSSTSGRADTQYFGPGTRLTVL.

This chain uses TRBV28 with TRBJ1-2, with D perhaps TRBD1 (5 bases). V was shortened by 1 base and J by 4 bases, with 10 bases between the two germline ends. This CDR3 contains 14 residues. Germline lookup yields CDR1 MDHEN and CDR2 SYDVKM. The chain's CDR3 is CASSLLAGLYGYTF. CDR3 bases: TGTGCCAGCAGTTTATTAGCAGGGCTCTATGGCTACACCTTC.

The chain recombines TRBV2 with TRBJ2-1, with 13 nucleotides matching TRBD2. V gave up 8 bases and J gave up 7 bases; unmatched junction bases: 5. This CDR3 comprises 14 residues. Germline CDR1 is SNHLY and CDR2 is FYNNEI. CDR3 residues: CASRGLAGVNEQFF. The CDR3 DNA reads TGTGCCAGCCGTGGACTAGCGGGAGTTAATGAGCAGTTCTTC. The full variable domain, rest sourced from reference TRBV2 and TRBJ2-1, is EPEVTQTPSHQVTQMGQEVILRCVPISNHLYFYWYRQILGQKVEFLVSFYNNEISEKSEIFDDQFSVERPDGSNFTLKIRSTKLEDSAMYFCASRGLAGVNEQFFGPGTRLTVL.

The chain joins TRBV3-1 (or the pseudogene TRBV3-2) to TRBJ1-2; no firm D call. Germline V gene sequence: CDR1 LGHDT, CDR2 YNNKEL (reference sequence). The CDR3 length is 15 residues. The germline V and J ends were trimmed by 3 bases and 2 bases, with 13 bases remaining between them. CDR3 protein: CASSQGWVLNYGYTF. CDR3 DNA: TGTGCCAGCAGCCAGGGGTGGGTATTGAACTATGGCTACACCTTC.

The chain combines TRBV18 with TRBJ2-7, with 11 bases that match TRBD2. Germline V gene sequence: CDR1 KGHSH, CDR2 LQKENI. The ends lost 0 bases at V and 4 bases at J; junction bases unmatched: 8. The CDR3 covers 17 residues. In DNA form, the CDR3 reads TGTGCCAGCTCACCACCCGGTCGTACTAGCGGGAGATACGAGCAGTACTTC. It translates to CASSPPGRTSGRYEQYF.

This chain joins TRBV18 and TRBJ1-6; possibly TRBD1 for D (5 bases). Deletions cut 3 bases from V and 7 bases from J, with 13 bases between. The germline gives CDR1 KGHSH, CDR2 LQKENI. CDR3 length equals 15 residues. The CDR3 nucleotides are TGTGCCAGCTCACCGCGGGATGAGGGGAATTCACCCCTCCACTTT. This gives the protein CASSPRDEGNSPLHF. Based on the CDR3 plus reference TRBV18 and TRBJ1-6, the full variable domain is NAGVMQNPRHLVRRRGQEARLRCSPMKGHSHVYWYRQLPEEGLKFMVYLQKENIIDESGMPKERFSAEFPKEGPSILRIQQVVRGDSAAYFCASSPRDEGNSPLHFGNGTRLTVT.

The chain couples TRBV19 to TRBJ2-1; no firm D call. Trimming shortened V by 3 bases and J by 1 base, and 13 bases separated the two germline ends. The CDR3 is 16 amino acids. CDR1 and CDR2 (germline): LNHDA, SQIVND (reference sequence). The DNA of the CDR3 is TGTGCCAGTAGTATCAAGACACCCGGTTCCTACAATGAGCAGTTCTTC. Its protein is CASSIKTPGSYNEQFF.

The chain's CDR3 is CASSLVWLAGGTYEQYF. CDR3 nucleotide sequence: TGTGCCAGCAGCTTAGTCTGGCTAGCGGGAGGTACTTACGAGCAGTACTTC. The chain couples TRBV11-2 to TRBJ2-7; 11 bases agree with TRBD2. With 1 base clipped from V and 4 bases from J, the junction kept 9 bases outside the gene matches. This CDR3 has 17 residues. Germline loops: CDR1 SGHAT, CDR2 FQNNGV.

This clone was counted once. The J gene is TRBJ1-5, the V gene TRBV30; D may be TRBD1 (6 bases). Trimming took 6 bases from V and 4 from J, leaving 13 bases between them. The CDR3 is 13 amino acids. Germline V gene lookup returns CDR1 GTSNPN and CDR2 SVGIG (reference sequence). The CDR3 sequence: CACRAGVNQPQHF. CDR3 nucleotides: TGTGCCTGCCGGGCAGGGGTTAATCAGCCCCAGCATTTT.

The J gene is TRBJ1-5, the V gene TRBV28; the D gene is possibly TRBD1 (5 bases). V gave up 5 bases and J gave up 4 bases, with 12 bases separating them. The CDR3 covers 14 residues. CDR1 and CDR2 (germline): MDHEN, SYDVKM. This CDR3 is CASSQGVGNQPQHF. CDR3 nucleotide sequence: TGTGCCAGCAGTCAGGGTGTGGGGAATCAGCCCCAGCATTTT.

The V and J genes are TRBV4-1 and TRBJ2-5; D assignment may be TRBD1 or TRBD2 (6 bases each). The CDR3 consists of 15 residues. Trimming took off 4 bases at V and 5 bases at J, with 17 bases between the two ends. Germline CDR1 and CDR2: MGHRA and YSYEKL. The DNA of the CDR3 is TGCGCCAGCAGCCCCTACGGGGGCCGGGGGGAGACCCAGTACTTC. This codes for CASSPYGGRGETQYF.

In DNA form, the CDR3 reads TGTGCCAGCAGTTTAGGCTGGCGAGGGGGCCGGAATCAGCCCCAGCATTTT. This encodes CASSLGWRGGRNQPQHF. The chain has TRBV28 and TRBJ1-5; 7 positions match TRBD1. V trimming: 2 bases; J trimming: 4 bases; junction bases outside the gene matches: 11. The CDR3 extends over 17 amino acids. Germline CDR1 is MDHEN and CDR2 is SYDVKM.